This T cell receptor beta chain was profiled in a study of T cell changes during pregnancy in multiple sclerosis. This CDR3 region has 15 residues. CDR1 is SGHRS and CDR2 is YFSETQ in the germline V gene. Trimming at V came to 2 bases and at J to 4 bases, leaving 7 bases not matched to a gene. The method was immunoSEQ multiplex PCR; TCRdb's version includes in-frame clones alone and lacks a portion of them. The table shows 75,000 to 80,000 clones, with 75% to 90% occurring only once. This sequence joins TRBV5-1 and TRBJ1-1, with TRBD1 identical over 8 bases. The source is a female donor with multiple sclerosis, enrolled in a pregnancy study. Source: peripheral blood, taken before pregnancy. This CDR3 is CASSFRTGPGTEAFF. CDR3 coding DNA: TGCGCCAGCAGCTTCAGGACAGGGCCGGGCACTGAAGCTTTCTTT.